This T cell receptor (beta chain) was sequenced in a study of blood T cell repertoires in COVID-19. Study summary: Donors in the United States, Italy and Spain gave samples during acute or convalescent COVID-19.

V gave up 7 bases and J gave up 2 bases, with 8 bases separating them. The V gene's germline CDR1 is WSHSY and CDR2 SAAADI. CDR3 length: 13 amino acids. Sequencing was performed with immunoSEQ multiplex PCR; in TCRdb, only in-frame clones are kept and a portion is missing. This sample has fewer than 300,000 clones, with more than 85% found just once. The chain employs TRBV10-2 and TRBJ1-4, with D possibly matching TRBD1 (5 bases). The sequence was collected from a man under 40 with acute or convalescent COVID-19. Material: peripheral blood. The CDR3 here is CASKGFTNEKLFF. The CDR3 bases are TGCGCCAGCAAGGGGTTCACTAATGAAAAACTGTTTTTT.